The clone carrying this TCR beta chain has just one count. This sample stems from a study of blood T cell repertoires in COVID-19. Followed longitudinally, the Seattle patients had been enrolled during active infection. CDR1 and CDR2 (germline): LNHDA, SQIVND (reference sequence). The V gene lost 5 bases and the J gene lost 1 base, with 8 bases spanning the gap. The CDR3 totals 13 residues. Original processing notes: Researchers report that nucleated cell counts were estimated from reference gene primer amplification. Profiling relied on immunoSEQ multiplex PCR, and the TCRdb table lists in-frame clones only, not all of them. For V, J and clone size, that table is used; D and trimming come from the DNA. Of fewer than 200,000 clones listed, roughly 81% are singletons.

Sequenced input: peripheral blood. The gene calls are TRBV19 and TRBJ1-1; D is perhaps TRBD1 (6 bases). This receptor was obtained from a woman in her forties or fifties with COVID-19, enrolled during active disease. The CDR3 DNA follows: TGTGCCAGTAGTCACAGGGAGAACACTGAAGCTTTCTTT. This sequence encodes CASSHRENTEAFF.